A selection of T cell receptor beta chains follows, all from one sample in a study of PD-L1 blockade in urothelial cancer. Clones were sequenced by immunoSEQ multiplex PCR, and TCRdb holds only the in-frame ones, with some missing. The sample lists roughly 120,000 clones, roughly 91% occurring once. The source material was PBMCs, sampled around atezolizumab (anti-PD-L1) treatment. Every receptor here comes from a man aged 55 to 70 with urothelial cancer. The CDR3 runs from the conserved cysteine through the conserved F or W. D genes are given only for firm matches. Only some rows state a clone size, as once, few, many or a class for expanded clones.

v_gene	d_gene	j_gene	abundance	CDR3aa	CDR3nt
TRBV27	TRBD1	TRBJ2-3	NA	CASSYRDRPDTQYF	TGTGCCAGCAGTTACCGGGACAGGCCAGATACGCAGTATTTT
TRBV11-2	NA	TRBJ1-4	once	CASSLTAFTLREKLFF	TGTGCCAGCAGCTTGACAGCTTTCACCCTCAGAGAAAAACTGTTTTTT
TRBV27	NA	TRBJ1-1	NA	CASYGGGDTEAFF	TGTGCCAGCTACGGGGGTGGGGACACTGAAGCTTTCTTT
TRBV27	NA	TRBJ2-5	NA	CASRGGPVFETQYF	TGTGCCAGCAGGGGGGGTCCGGTTTTCGAGACCCAGTACTTC
TRBV28	NA	TRBJ2-1	NA	CASSTPGTFFNEQFF	TGTGCCAGCAGTACCCCCGGGACATTTTTCAATGAGCAGTTCTTC
TRBV6-1	NA	TRBJ2-5	NA	CASSGPRVGETQYF	TGTGCCAGCAGTGGGCCCAGGGTGGGGGAGACCCAGTACTTC
TRBV2	TRBD1	TRBJ2-2	once	CASKLGTGATGELFF	TGTGCCAGCAAGCTGGGGACAGGGGCCACCGGGGAGCTGTTTTTT
TRBV7-9	TRBD1	TRBJ2-3	NA	CASSLGQGVDTDTQYF	TGTGCCAGCAGCTTAGGACAGGGCGTTGACACAGATACGCAGTATTTT
TRBV28	NA	TRBJ2-3	NA	CASSLSPDNTDTQYF	TGTGCCAGCAGTTTATCCCCGGACAACACAGATACGCAGTATTTT
TRBV19	NA	TRBJ1-3	NA	CASSSGDSSGNTIYF	TGTGCCAGTAGTAGTGGAGACAGCTCTGGAAACACCATATATTTT
TRBV10-1	NA	TRBJ2-5	NA	CATSGGGAGETQYF	TGCGCCACCTCCGGCGGAGGAGCAGGAGAGACCCAGTACTTC
TRBV7-2	NA	TRBJ1-1	NA	CASSLAAPNEAFF	TGTGCCAGCAGCTTAGCAGCCCCTAATGAAGCTTTCTTT
TRBV6-5	NA	TRBJ1-2	NA	CASSPNGLYGYTF	TGTGCCAGCAGCCCGAACGGACTCTATGGCTACACCTTC
TRBV19	NA	TRBJ2-1	NA	CASYSYNEQFF	TGTGCCAGCTACTCCTACAATGAGCAGTTCTTC
TRBV19	TRBD1	TRBJ2-7	NA	CASSIGQGYKEQYF	TGTGCCAGTAGTATTGGACAGGGGTATAAGGAGCAGTACTTC
TRBV5-6	TRBD1	TRBJ2-3	once	CASCGQGYTDTQYF	TGTGCCAGCTGCGGACAGGGATACACAGATACGCAGTATTTT
TRBV11-2	NA	TRBJ2-3	NA	CASSLDRGTDTQYF	TGTGCCAGCAGCTTAGACAGGGGAACAGATACGCAGTATTTT
TRBV7-2	TRBD1	TRBJ1-2	once	CASSLTGEAYGYTF	TGTGCCAGCAGCTTAACAGGGGAAGCGTATGGCTACACCTTC
TRBV5-1	TRBD2	TRBJ2-1	NA	CASSSGGSSYNEQFF	TGCGCCAGCAGCTCGGGAGGTAGCTCCTACAATGAGCAGTTCTTC
TRBV15	TRBD1	TRBJ2-1	NA	CATDSTGGQGLNEQFF	TGTGCCACCGACAGTACGGGGGGACAGGGTCTCAATGAGCAGTTCTTC
TRBV5-1	NA	TRBJ2-3	NA	CASSQGQGTDTQYF	TGCGCCAGCAGCCAGGGACAAGGCACAGATACGCAGTATTTT
TRBV10-2	TRBD2	TRBJ2-2	NA	CASSVSSGPGELFF	TGCGCCAGCAGTGTTTCTAGCGGACCCGGGGAGCTGTTTTTT
TRBV7-2	NA	TRBJ2-7	once	CASSLVAGPYEQYF	TGTGCCAGCAGCTTAGTGGCAGGGCCCTACGAGCAGTACTTC
TRBV4-3	NA	TRBJ2-7	NA	CASSQDRRGASYEQYF	TGCGCCAGCAGCCAAGACCGCAGGGGGGCCTCCTACGAGCAGTACTTC
TRBV2	NA	TRBJ1-5	NA	CASMGGAIGQPQHF	TGTGCCAGCATGGGGGGGGCGATTGGTCAGCCCCAGCATTTT
TRBV27	NA	TRBJ1-1	NA	CARVTAGVGSNTEAFF	TGTGCCAGGGTAACAGCCGGGGTCGGATCGAACACTGAAGCTTTCTTT
TRBV6-5	NA	TRBJ2-7	NA	CASSRERQATYEQYF	TGTGCCAGCAGCAGAGAAAGACAGGCTACCTACGAGCAGTACTTC
TRBV6-5	NA	TRBJ2-3	NA	CASSSSTDTQYF	TGTGCCAGTAGCAGTAGCACAGATACGCAGTATTTT
TRBV6-1	NA	TRBJ2-3	NA	CASSGREGGGEGDSTDTQYF	TGTGCCAGCAGTGGGCGGGAAGGGGGGGGCGAGGGAGATAGCACAGATACGCAGTATTTT
TRBV5-5	TRBD2	TRBJ2-3	NA	CASSSFRASGRAADTQYF	TGTGCCAGCAGCTCCTTTCGGGCTAGCGGGAGGGCCGCGGATACGCAGTATTTT
TRBV30	NA	TRBJ2-7	NA	CAWMDSAYEQYF	TGTGCCTGGATGGACAGTGCCTACGAGCAGTACTTC
TRBV5-6	NA	TRBJ1-1	NA	CASSPGTPIPEAFF	TGTGCCAGCAGTCCCGGGACACCTATCCCTGAAGCTTTCTTT
TRBV15	TRBD2	TRBJ2-1	NA	CATSRDFISGTSGTYNEQFF	TGTGCCACCAGCAGAGATTTTATTTCCGGGACTAGCGGGACCTACAATGAGCAGTTCTTC
TRBV18	NA	TRBJ2-2	NA	CASSPGLLPMAGELFF	TGTGCCAGCTCACCGGGTCTACTACCTATGGCCGGGGAGCTGTTTTTT
TRBV18	NA	TRBJ2-1	NA	CASSPEGGGNNEQFF	TGTGCCAGCTCACCCGAAGGGGGGGGAAACAATGAGCAGTTCTTC
TRBV15	TRBD2	TRBJ2-1	NA	CATSRASGGTNYNEQFF	TGTGCCACCAGCAGAGCTAGCGGGGGGACTAACTACAATGAGCAGTTCTTC
TRBV11-3	TRBD2	TRBJ2-1	NA	CASSLAGLAGTYNEQFF	TGTGCCAGCAGCTTAGCGGGACTAGCGGGGACCTACAATGAGCAGTTCTTC
TRBV19	TRBD2	TRBJ2-2	NA	CASSIFSSGGPHTGELFF	TGTGCCAGTAGTATTTTCTCCTCGGGAGGGCCTCACACCGGGGAGCTGTTTTTT
TRBV11-3	TRBD1	TRBJ2-7	NA	CASALGQVSYEQYF	TGTGCCAGCGCTCTAGGACAGGTCTCCTACGAGCAGTACTTC
TRBV28	TRBD1	TRBJ1-5	NA	CASRGPTGGNQPQHF	TGTGCCAGCAGGGGACCGACAGGGGGCAATCAGCCCCAGCATTTT
TRBV7-9	TRBD1	TRBJ2-5	NA	CASSSWDRSQETQYF	TGTGCCAGCAGCTCGTGGGACAGGTCCCAAGAGACCCAGTACTTC
TRBV7-2	TRBD1	TRBJ2-3	NA	CASRQGAADTQYF	TGTGCCAGCAGACAGGGGGCCGCAGATACGCAGTATTTT
TRBV7-9	NA	TRBJ2-5	NA	CASRIGGGSQYF	TGTGCCAGCAGGATAGGGGGGGGGAGCCAGTACTTC
TRBV7-3	NA	TRBJ2-5	NA	CASSLFAGQGEGETQYF	TGTGCCAGCAGCTTATTTGCGGGGCAGGGCGAGGGAGAGACCCAGTACTTC
TRBV6-6	NA	TRBJ1-3	once	CASRDKRNTIYF	TGTGCCAGCAGGGACAAGAGAAACACCATATATTTT
TRBV5-1	NA	TRBJ1-1	NA	CASSLARGTGTGVNTEAFF	TGCGCCAGCAGCTTGGCGCGCGGGACGGGGACTGGGGTGAACACTGAAGCTTTCTTT
TRBV6-1	NA	TRBJ1-2	once	CASRLTGTNYGYTF	TGTGCCAGCAGGTTAACCGGGACAAACTATGGCTACACCTTC
TRBV19	NA	TRBJ1-6	NA	CASSILQGNNSPLHF	TGTGCCAGTAGTATTCTACAGGGAAATAATTCACCCCTCCACTTT
TRBV5-1	NA	TRBJ1-1	once	CASSWTDDTEAFF	TGCGCCAGCAGCTGGACAGACGACACTGAAGCTTTCTTT
TRBV7-9	NA	TRBJ1-2	NA	CASSSGTSSYGYTF	TGTGCCAGCAGTTCGGGGACATCCTCATATGGCTACACCTTC
TRBV11-3	NA	TRBJ2-7	NA	CASSLVGAEQYF	TGTGCCAGCAGCTTAGTAGGGGCCGAGCAGTACTTC
TRBV6-5	NA	TRBJ2-7	NA	CASSRGREQYF	TGTGCCAGCTCTAGGGGAAGGGAGCAGTACTTC
TRBV30	TRBD1	TRBJ2-7	few	CAWSVQGAYEQYF	TGTGCCTGGAGTGTACAGGGGGCGTACGAGCAGTACTTC
TRBV5-1	NA	TRBJ2-1	NA	CASRTGVTYNEQFF	TGCGCCAGCAGGACAGGTGTGACCTACAATGAGCAGTTCTTC
TRBV27	NA	TRBJ2-7	NA	CASRATGQIEQYF	TGTGCCAGCAGAGCAACGGGACAAATCGAGCAGTACTTC
TRBV18	NA	TRBJ2-3	NA	CASSPTGDTQYF	TGTGCCAGCTCACCAACAGGGGATACGCAGTATTTT
TRBV25-1	NA	TRBJ2-1	NA	CASSYRGGVNEQFF	TGTGCCAGCAGCTACCGGGGTGGGGTCAATGAGCAGTTCTTC